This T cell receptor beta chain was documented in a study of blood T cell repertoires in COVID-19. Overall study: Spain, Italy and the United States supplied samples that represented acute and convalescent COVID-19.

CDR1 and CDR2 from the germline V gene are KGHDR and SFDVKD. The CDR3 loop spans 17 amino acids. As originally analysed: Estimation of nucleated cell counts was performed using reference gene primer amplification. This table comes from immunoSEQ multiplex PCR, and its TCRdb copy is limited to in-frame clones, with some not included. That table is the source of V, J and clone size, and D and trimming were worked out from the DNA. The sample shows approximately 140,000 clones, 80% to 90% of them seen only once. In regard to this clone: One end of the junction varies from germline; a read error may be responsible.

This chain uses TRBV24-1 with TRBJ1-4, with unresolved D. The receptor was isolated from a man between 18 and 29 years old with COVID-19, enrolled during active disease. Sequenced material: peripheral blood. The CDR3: CATSDYVLRPKNEKLLF. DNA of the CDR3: TGTGCCACCAGTGATTATGTGTTGAGGCCGAAAAATGAAAAACTGCTTTTT.